The 28 T cell receptor beta chains reported below all come from one sample, sequenced in a study of cytotoxic CD8 clonotypes in ibrutinib-treated CLL. Method: immunoSEQ multiplex PCR; TCRdb's copy keeps in-frame clones and lacks some. The sample records some 300,000 clones, around four fifths being singletons. The sample in question was PBMCs, obtained before ibrutinib treatment. The receptors come from a human donor with chronic lymphocytic leukemia.

The chain combines TRBV15 with TRBJ2-1; a weak D match, TRBD2 (6 bases). Germline-derived CDR1 and CDR2 are LNHNV and YYDKDF (reference sequence). This CDR3 region has 17 residues. V gave up 0 bases and J gave up 3 bases, with 15 bases separating them. CDR3: CATSRDWGGVYYNEQFF. The CDR3 DNA reads as TGTGCCACCAGCAGAGATTGGGGAGGAGTTTACTACAATGAGCAGTTCTTC.

Concerning this clone: The same CDR3 is also encoded by other DNA sequences in this sample. This rearrangement joins TRBV27 to TRBJ2-7, with no clear D. Trimming took off 4 bases at V and 3 bases at J, with 4 bases between the two ends. In germline, CDR1 is MNHEY, CDR2 SMNVEV (reference sequence). The CDR3 loop spans 11 amino acids. The chain's CDR3 is CASSSYYEQYF. The CDR3 coding sequence is TGTGCCAGCAGTTCTTACTACGAGCAGTACTTC.

V usage is TRBV4-1 and J usage is TRBJ2-2; 9 bases line up with TRBD2. The CDR3 has 17 amino acids. Germline V gene lookup returns CDR1 MGHRA and CDR2 YSYEKL. Unmatched junction bases numbered 6, after V lost 3 bases and J lost 1 base. The DNA for the CDR3 is TGCGCCAGCAGCCAGGAACTAGCGGGTTGGAACACCGGGGAGCTGTTTTTT. It is translated as CASSQELAGWNTGELFF.

This chain links TRBV2 with TRBJ1-4; D remains ambiguous. The CDR3 runs 11 residues. The germline V and J ends were trimmed by 8 bases and 8 bases, with 9 bases remaining between them. Germline loops: CDR1 SNHLY, CDR2 FYNNEI. The CDR3 nucleotides are TGTGCCAGCCACCCAGGAGAAAAACTGTTTTTT. It yields the protein CASHPGEKLFF. The full variable domain, with the rest looked up from reference TRBV2 and TRBJ1-4, is EPEVTQTPSHQVTQMGQEVILRCVPISNHLYFYWYRQILGQKVEFLVSFYNNEISEKSEIFDDQFSVERPDGSNFTLKIRSTKLEDSAMYFCASHPGEKLFFGSGTQLSVL.

As to this clone: The junction differs from germline at one of its ends, possibly a read error. The V call is TRBV7-7, the J call TRBJ2-1; 12 nucleotides agree with TRBD2. CDR1 is SSHAT and CDR2 is FNYEAQ in the germline V gene (reference sequence). The CDR3 is 15 amino acids. The CDR3 region is CASSLGLAGNNEQFF. The CDR3 bases are TGTGCTAGCAGCTTGGGACTAGCGGGCAACAATGAGCAGTTCTTC.

This chain uses TRBV5-1 with TRBJ2-7, with D unresolved. CDR3 length equals 15 residues. V lost 5 bases and J lost 0, with 15 bases in between. Germline CDR1 is SGHRS and CDR2 is YFSETQ. The DNA for the CDR3 is TGCGCCAGCAGGGATCAGGTCCAAAGCTCCTACGAGCAGTACTTC. Its translation is CASRDQVQSSYEQYF.

V gene TRBV27 combines with J gene TRBJ2-2; D not certain. The V and J ends lost 3 bases and 1 base respectively, with 9 bases between them. Germline V gene data show CDR1 as MNHEY and CDR2 as SMNVEV (reference sequence). This CDR3 spans 15 amino acids. CDR3: CASSFRHQNTGELFF. The CDR3 DNA sequence: TGTGCCAGCAGTTTTCGCCATCAGAACACCGGGGAGCTGTTTTTT.

The CDR3 nucleotides are TGTGCCAGCAGCCAGACGGACAGGGGCCACGAGCAGTACTTC. It translates to CASSQTDRGHEQYF. The gene calls are TRBV4-2 and TRBJ2-7, with 9 bases matching TRBD1. Per the germline V gene, CDR1 is LGHNA and CDR2 is YNFKEQ. This CDR3 contains 14 residues. The trim removed 3 bases at V and 5 bases at J, leaving 5 bases unmatched.

This sequence joins TRBV28 and TRBJ1-5, with D unresolved. The germline CDR1 and CDR2 sequences are MDHEN and SYDVKM. The CDR3 has 13 amino acids. V was trimmed by 6 bases and J by 2 bases, leaving 8 bases between them. The CDR3 DNA follows: TGTGCCAGCAGGGGTTTTGGCAATCAGCCCCAGCATTTT. It yields the protein CASRGFGNQPQHF.

This CDR3 is CASSSLTGGNQPQHF. CDR3 nucleotides: TGTGCCAGCAGTTCACTAACAGGGGGCAATCAGCCCCAGCATTTT. The chain carries TRBV6-6 and TRBJ1-5; 7 nucleotides match TRBD1. With 4 bases clipped from V and 2 bases from J, the junction kept 5 bases outside the gene matches. This CDR3 contains 15 residues. CDR1 is MNHNY and CDR2 is SVGAGI in the germline V gene (reference sequence).

The V gene is TRBV2, the J gene TRBJ2-1; 8 nucleotides match TRBD2. V was clipped by 7 bases and J by 8 bases; unmatched bases: 19. CDR3 length: 17 residues. Germline V CDR1 and CDR2: SNHLY, FYNNEI. The CDR3 DNA is TGTGCCAGCACCCGGGACGTGGTCGGGAGGGCCGTTGATGAGCAGTTCTTC. Residues: CASTRDVVGRAVDEQFF.

This clone was seen a handful of times. The CDR3 loop reads CASSPFGTGELFF. DNA for the CDR3: TGTGCCAGCAGCCCTTTTGGCACCGGGGAGCTGTTTTTT. The rearrangement uses TRBV14 and TRBJ2-2; D is undetermined. V was trimmed by 4 bases and J by 4 bases, leaving 7 bases between them. The CDR3 runs 13 residues. Germline assignment: CDR1 SGHDN and CDR2 FVKESK.

The V and J genes are TRBV6-5 and TRBJ2-7; 7 nucleotides agree with TRBD1. With 2 bases clipped from V and 3 bases from J, the junction kept 4 bases outside the gene matches. CDR3 length equals 14 residues. CDR1 MNHEY and CDR2 SVGAGI come from the germline V gene. The CDR3 nucleotides are TGTGCCAGCAGTTACACAGACAGGGTCTACGAGCAGTACTTC. Translating gives CASSYTDRVYEQYF.

The chain couples TRBV5-4 to TRBJ2-7; no clear D. The germline V and J ends were trimmed by 1 base and 4 bases, with 6 bases remaining between them. Per germline, CDR1 SGHNT and CDR2 YYREEE (reference sequence). This CDR3 has 12 amino acids. DNA for the CDR3: TGTGCCAGCAGCTTGAGTGGGTACGAGCAGTACTTC. It encodes CASSLSGYEQYF.

The chain links TRBV6-5 to TRBJ1-4; D unclear. CDR1 is MNHEY and CDR2 is SVGAGI in the germline V gene. Trimming shortened V by 6 bases and J by 7 bases, and 9 bases separated the two germline ends. This CDR3 contains 12 residues. The CDR3 is CASSTTAEKLFF. The CDR3 coding sequence is TGTGCCAGCAGCACTACGGCTGAAAAACTGTTTTTT.

The J gene is TRBJ1-1, the V gene TRBV28; weak D call: TRBD1 (6 bases). The CDR3 covers 13 residues. Germline lookup yields CDR1 MDHEN and CDR2 SYDVKM. The germline V and J ends were trimmed by 5 bases and 7 bases, with 14 bases remaining between them. CDR3 nucleotide sequence: TGTGCCAGCAGTCCTGGACAGTCGGGTGAAGCTTTCTTT. Its translation: CASSPGQSGEAFF.

The chain joins TRBV4-3 to TRBJ2-5; a weak D match, TRBD2 (5 bases). The V end lost 1 base, the J end lost 4 bases, and 10 bases lay between the germline ends. Germline values: CDR1 LGHNA, CDR2 YSLEER. The CDR3 has 14 amino acids. In DNA, the CDR3 is TGCGCCAGCAGCCAAGGGACTCCCGGAGAGACCCAGTACTTC. Its protein product is CASSQGTPGETQYF.

The J gene is TRBJ1-5, the V gene TRBV7-6, with a weak D call TRBD1 (5 bases). Trimming removed 4 bases at V and 7 bases at J, with 11 bases between. The CDR3 covers 13 residues. In germline, CDR1 is SGHVS, CDR2 FNYEAQ. The CDR3: CASSSDSSQPQHF. The CDR3 DNA reads as TGTGCCAGCAGCTCCGACAGCTCGCAGCCCCAGCATTTT.

The J gene is TRBJ2-5, the V gene TRBV5-4, with 13 nucleotides matching TRBD2. Unmatched junction bases numbered 9, after V lost 0 bases and J lost 7 bases. CDR3 length equals 17 residues. Germline V gives CDR1 SGHNT, CDR2 YYREEE (reference sequence). The CDR3 spells CASSLAGLAGLRGTQYF. CDR3 coding DNA: TGTGCCAGCAGCTTGGCGGGACTAGCGGGATTACGTGGGACCCAGTACTTC.

This clone has only a few counts. This chain joins TRBV4-3 and TRBJ2-5; TRBD2 is a possible D gene (6 bases). The CDR3 length is 14 residues. Trimming left V 0 bases short and J 5 bases short, with 10 bases between. CDR1 and CDR2 from the germline V gene are LGHNA and YSLEER. The CDR3 sequence: CASSQDAGGETQYF. The CDR3 bases are TGCGCCAGCAGCCAAGATGCTGGGGGGGAGACCCAGTACTTC.

In its sample, this clone was seen a few times. The chain combines TRBV27 with TRBJ1-5; unclear D gene. Trimming pared 5 bases from V and 6 bases from J, leaving 8 bases between. The CDR3 covers 12 residues. CDR1 MNHEY and CDR2 SMNVEV come from the germline V gene (reference sequence). The CDR3 DNA sequence: TGTGCCAGCAGTCCCTTAGGTCAGCCCCAGCATTTT. It encodes CASSPLGQPQHF.

This clone was observed once. V usage is TRBV5-8 and J usage is TRBJ2-7; the D gene is possibly TRBD1 (6 bases). The CDR3 totals 16 residues. Per germline, CDR1 SGHTS and CDR2 YDEGEE. V lost 3 bases, J lost 0 bases, and 16 bases lay in between. CDR3 sequence: CASSSFTGILSYEQYF. The CDR3 DNA is TGTGCCAGCAGCTCCTTTACAGGGATCCTCTCCTACGAGCAGTACTTC.

This clone came up once. The chain recombines TRBV10-2 with TRBJ2-2; possibly TRBD1 for D (6 bases). V was shortened by 5 bases and J by 3 bases, with 22 bases between the two germline ends. Germline CDR1 is WSHSY and CDR2 is SAAADI. The CDR3 length is 18 residues. CDR3 loop: CASSLPPFQGTYTGELFF. For the CDR3, the DNA is TGCGCCAGCAGTCTTCCCCCGTTCCAGGGGACGTACACCGGGGAGCTGTTTTTT.

This clone was observed a few times. The rearrangement joins TRBV9 to TRBJ2-1; no definite D call. The CDR3 is 16 amino acids. Per the germline V gene, CDR1 is SGDLS and CDR2 is YYNGEE. The V and J ends lost 0 bases and 9 bases respectively, with 19 bases between them. In nucleotides, the CDR3 is TGTGCCAGCAGCGTAGCGAGGTTTGGTGGGTTGGGTGAGCAGTTCTTC. Amino acids: CASSVARFGGLGEQFF.

V is TRBV11-2 and J is TRBJ1-1, with D uncertain. This CDR3 spans 13 amino acids. The V gene's germline CDR1 is SGHAT and CDR2 FQNNGV. The V end lost 0 bases, the J end lost 2 bases, and 4 bases lay between the germline ends. CDR3 in amino acids: CASSLERNTEAFF. The CDR3 DNA reads as TGTGCCAGCAGCTTAGAGAGAAACACTGAAGCTTTCTTT. Using reference TRBV11-2 and TRBJ1-1 for the parts outside the CDR3, the full variable domain is EAGVAQSPRYKIIEKRQSVAFWCNPISGHATLYWYQQILGQGPKLLIQFQNNGVVDDSQLPKDRFSAERLKGVDSTLKIQPAKLEDSAVYLCASSLERNTEAFFGQGTRLTVV.

A single count supports this clone. The chain joins TRBV4-1 to TRBJ2-7; D unclear. V lost 0 bases to trimming and J lost 2 bases, with 8 bases between them. The CDR3 extends over 14 amino acids. Germline CDR1 reads MGHRA; CDR2 reads YSYEKL. CDR3 nucleotides: TGCGCCAGCAGCCAAGAAGGCCTGCCCTACGAGCAGTACTTC. It translates to CASSQEGLPYEQYF.

The chain couples TRBV7-6 to TRBJ2-5; D could derive from TRBD1 or TRBD2 (5 bases each). CDR1 and CDR2 (germline): SGHVS, FNYEAQ. This CDR3 region has 17 residues. Trimming cost V 1 base and J 5 bases, with 20 bases left between them. The chain's CDR3 is CASSLVRPGQGVETQYF. CDR3 sequence (DNA): TGTGCCAGCAGCTTAGTTCGGCCGGGGCAGGGTGTGGAGACCCAGTACTTC.

The chain combines TRBV7-6 with TRBJ2-7, with D tentatively TRBD1 (6 bases). This CDR3 region has 15 residues. V was clipped by 1 base and J by 0 bases, with 10 bases between them. Looked up from germline, CDR1 is SGHVS and CDR2 is FNYEAQ. The CDR3, as DNA: TGTGCCAGCAGCTTAGTAATGGACAGCTCCTACGAGCAGTACTTC. Its translation: CASSLVMDSSYEQYF. Supplemented by reference TRBV7-6 and TRBJ2-7, the full variable domain reads GAGVSQSPRYKVTKRGQDVALRCDPISGHVSLYWYRQALGQGPEFLTYFNYEAQQDKSGLPNDRFSAERPEGSISTLTIQRTEQRDSAMYRCASSLVMDSSYEQYFGPGTRLTVT.